Only one count was recorded for the clone carrying this T cell receptor (beta chain). The junction had 2 bases not matched to a gene; V was cut back by 4 bases and J by 3 bases. Germline V gene data show CDR1 as LNHDA and CDR2 as SQIVND (reference sequence). This CDR3 spans 13 amino acids. The sample originates from a study of blood T cell repertoires in COVID-19. Under the authors' procedure: Quantification of nucleated cells was approximated via reference gene primer amplification. TCRdb's table, derived via immunoSEQ multiplex PCR, lists solely in-frame clones and lacks some. The DNA was the basis for D and trimming; V, J and clone size are from that table. The data contain over 200,000 clones, 85% to 90% of them singletons. Ages ranged from roughly 18 to 95 years, with residence in 24 US areas. Recovered Cohort 3 donors showed two negative PCRs, clearance, or symptom resolution.

Specimen: PBMCs or T cells enriched from blood (not recorded which). This sequence was found in a young man who had recovered from COVID-19. The chain is built from TRBV19 and TRBJ1-1; the match to TRBD1 covers 7 bases. The CDR3, as DNA: TGTGCCAGTAGTACCCAGGGGGACACTGAAGCTTTCTTT. This encodes CASSTQGDTEAFF.